This TCR beta chain comes out of a study of shared clonotypes between healthy human individuals. The germline CDR1 and CDR2 sequences are PRHDT and FYEKMQ (reference sequence). V dropped 3 bases and J dropped 4 bases, with 2 bases sitting between them. The CDR3 has 11 residues. Genomic DNA of each subset was evenly split across several immunoSEQ plates. Sequenced by immunoSEQ multiplex PCR; TCRdb stores in-frame clones only, minus some. In the table there are nearly 600,000 clones, roughly 95% of which are singletons. Whole-study findings and limits: What limited the represented genetic and exposure-history diversity was the small number of donors.

Comments on this clone: Its antigen remains unidentified.

CD8 cells classed as naive were CD45RO-negative and positively selected for CCR7, excluding terminally differentiated effector memory CD45RA+ cells. Every donor, a Caucasian adult, lived in Nashville, Tennessee. The sequenced material came from naive CD8+ T cells sorted from blood. V is TRBV13 and J is TRBJ2-3; no reliable D call. This sequence was found in a woman in her 30s in good health. CDR3 sequence reads: CASSFSDTQYF. The DNA for the CDR3 is TGTGCCAGCAGCTTCTCAGATACGCAGTATTTT.